This T cell receptor (beta chain) was captured in a study of identical twins. The V segment lost 3 bases and the J segment 6 bases; nucleotides outside the gene matches: 27. Per the germline V gene, CDR1 is DFQATT and CDR2 is SNEGSKA (reference sequence). The CDR3 runs 22 residues. In its sample, this clonotype was seen once. A single record per CDR3 protein comes from TCRdb applying MiXCR to the 5' RACE reads. This table has a few hundred thousand distinct CDR3 sequences, 15% appearing once. These data also featured in a second study, about yellow fever vaccine responses in identical twins.

The rearrangement joins TRBV20-1 to TRBJ2-1, with TRBD2 identical over 12 bases. This clonotype originated in a woman younger than 35 in good health. The specimen sequenced was CD4+ T cells sorted from blood. CDR3 sequence: CSASILIRTLAGGKARTNEQFF. CDR3 in DNA: TGCAGTGCTAGTATCTTAATTCGGACCCTAGCGGGAGGGAAAGCGAGAACCAATGAGCAGTTCTTC.